This T cell receptor beta chain was sequenced for a study of blood T cell repertoires in COVID-19. Study-level background: Acute and convalescent COVID-19 samples came from the United States, Italy and Spain.

This clone was seen only a few times. In the original analysis: Nucleated cell counts were estimated from reference gene primer amplification. The repertoire was sequenced with immunoSEQ multiplex PCR; TCRdb's copy has only in-frame clones and lacks some. Clone size and V and J calls were adopted from that table, with D and trimming inferred from the DNA. The table shows 60,000 or so clones, with approximately 80% occurring only once. The CDR3 has 16 amino acids. Germline CDR1 LNHNV, CDR2 YYDKDF (reference sequence). V was clipped by 0 bases and J by 0 bases, with 12 bases between them. Input material: peripheral blood. The chain combines TRBV15 with TRBJ2-7; possibly TRBD2 for D (6 bases). The clonotype comes from a man in his thirties or forties with COVID-19, enrolled during active disease. Here the CDR3 DNA reads TGTGCCACCAGCAGAGAATCGATAGCGGACTCCTACGAGCAGTACTTC. This codes for CATSRESIADSYEQYF.